The entry that follows covers one T cell receptor (beta chain) sequence. The antigen is unknown. 60 Vbeta and 13 Jbeta primers were used in PCR. Clones were sequenced by immunoSEQ multiplex PCR, and TCRdb holds only the in-frame ones, with some missing. The repertoire consists of around 150,000 clones, with approximately 80% occurring once and the leading ten covering approximately 2%. This record belongs to a study of cytomegalovirus exposure and HLA in healthy donors. Overall study findings and caveats: It is likely that the observed cluster of highly shared sequence variants was a sequencing artifact.

The CDR3 spans 14 residues. From germline, CDR1 is MNHEY and CDR2 SVGAGI. The rearrangement uses TRBV6-5 and TRBJ2-5, with 7 bases lining up with TRBD2. The DNA end is a closer match to TRBJ2-7, so the J assignment may be wrong. Source material: PBMCs. This receptor was identified in a man in his forties in good health and CMV-seronegative. CDR3 protein: CASSYVGGSYEQYF. CDR3 nucleotide sequence: TGTGCCAGCAGTTACGTGGGCGGGAGTTACGAGCAGTACTTC.